The rows below give T cell receptor beta chains drawn from one sample of a study of blood T cells in healthy people across ages. Each CDR3 protein is one row after TCRdb ran MiXCR on the 5' RACE reads. The sample holds around 800,000 distinct CDR3 sequences, approximately 44% seen once. The sequenced sample consisted of blood. The receptors originated from a man aged 60-69 years in good health. Both conserved end residues are part of each CDR3. The D gene is left open where the match is weak. Clone size is stated in some rows and not others, as once, few, many or a class when expanded.

CDR3 DNA: TGTGCCAGCAGTGATCCCCCGGACAGGGGGCTTGAAAACATTCAGTACTTC
CDR3 protein: CASSDPPDRGLENIQYF
clone size: .
D gene: TRBD1
J gene: TRBJ2-4
V gene: TRBV6-1

CDR3 DNA: TGTGCCAGCAGTTTAACAGCTGGGGTAAAGCAGTTCTTC
CDR3 protein: CASSLTAGVKQFF
clone size: .
D gene: .
J gene: TRBJ2-1
V gene: TRBV27

CDR3 DNA: TGCAGTGCGAGAGGCGCGGGGGGGCTGGATACGCAGTATTTT
CDR3 protein: CSARGAGGLDTQYF
clone size: .
D gene: TRBD2
J gene: TRBJ2-3
V gene: TRBV20-1

CDR3 DNA: TGTGCCAGCAGCGAAACAGGGGTTGACACTGAAGCTTTCTTT
CDR3 protein: CASSETGVDTEAFF
clone size: .
D gene: TRBD1
J gene: TRBJ1-1
V gene: TRBV7-9

CDR3 DNA: TGTGCCAGTTGGACCGGGACTAGCGGGGGGTCTCTCGAGCAGTACTTC
CDR3 protein: CASWTGTSGGSLEQYF
clone size: .
D gene: TRBD2
J gene: TRBJ2-7
V gene: TRBV27

CDR3 DNA: TGTGCCAGCAGCCAACGGGACACAGGAAATGAAAAACTGTTTTTT
CDR3 protein: CASSQRDTGNEKLFF
clone size: many
D gene: .
J gene: TRBJ1-4
V gene: TRBV7-2

CDR3 DNA: TGTGCCAGCGGGGAGCGGGGCGGGAACAATGAGCAGTTCTTC
CDR3 protein: CASGERGGNNEQFF
clone size: many
D gene: TRBD2
J gene: TRBJ2-1
V gene: TRBV28

CDR3 DNA: TGTGCCACCAGTGATACACGGTGGGACAGGGGTGCGCAGTTCTTC
CDR3 protein: CATSDTRWDRGAQFF
clone size: few
D gene: TRBD1
J gene: TRBJ2-1
V gene: TRBV24-1

CDR3 DNA: TGTGCCAGCTCACCCGGGAGTGGGGACCGGGAAGCTTTCTTT
CDR3 protein: CASSPGSGDREAFF
clone size: .
D gene: .
J gene: TRBJ1-1
V gene: TRBV18

CDR3 DNA: TGTGCCAGCAGTTTGGGACAGGGAGCCTACAATGAGCGGTTCTTC
CDR3 protein: CASSLGQGAYNERFF
clone size: .
D gene: TRBD1
J gene: TRBJ2-1
V gene: TRBV12-3/TRBV12-4

CDR3 DNA: TGTGCCAGCAGGACAGGGAATGAGCAGTTCTTC
CDR3 protein: CASRTGNEQFF
clone size: .
D gene: TRBD1
J gene: TRBJ2-1
V gene: TRBV2

CDR3 DNA: TGTGCCAGCAGCCTGGACGACTTAAACTCCTACGAGCAGTACTTC
CDR3 protein: CASSLDDLNSYEQYF
clone size: .
D gene: .
J gene: TRBJ2-7
V gene: TRBV7-2

CDR3 DNA: TGTGCCAGCAGCATAGGACAAACACTATCCTACGAGCAGTACTTC
CDR3 protein: CASSIGQTLSYEQYF
clone size: few
D gene: .
J gene: TRBJ2-7
V gene: TRBV9

CDR3 DNA: TGTGCCTGGAGTAGATTGAGCAATCAGCCCCAGCATTTT
CDR3 protein: CAWSRLSNQPQHF
clone size: .
D gene: .
J gene: TRBJ1-5
V gene: TRBV30

CDR3 DNA: TGCGCCAGCAGCCAAGGGGACAGGGCAAGGGAGACCCAGTACTTC
CDR3 protein: CASSQGDRARETQYF
clone size: .
D gene: TRBD1
J gene: TRBJ2-5
V gene: TRBV4-1